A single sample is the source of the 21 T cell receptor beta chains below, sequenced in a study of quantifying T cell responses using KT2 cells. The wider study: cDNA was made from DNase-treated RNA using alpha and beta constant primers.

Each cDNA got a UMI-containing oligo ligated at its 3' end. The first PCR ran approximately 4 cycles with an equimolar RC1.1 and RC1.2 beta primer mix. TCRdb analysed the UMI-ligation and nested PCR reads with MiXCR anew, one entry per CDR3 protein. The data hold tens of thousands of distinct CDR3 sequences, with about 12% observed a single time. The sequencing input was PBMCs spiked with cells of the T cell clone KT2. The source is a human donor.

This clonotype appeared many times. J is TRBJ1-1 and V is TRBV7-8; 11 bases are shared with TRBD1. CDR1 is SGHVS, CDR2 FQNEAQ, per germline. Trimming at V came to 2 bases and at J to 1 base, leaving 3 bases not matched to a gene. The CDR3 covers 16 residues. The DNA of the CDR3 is TGTGCCAGCAGCTTAAGGGACAGGGGGTCGAACACTGAAGCTTTCTTT. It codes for CASSLRDRGSNTEAFF.

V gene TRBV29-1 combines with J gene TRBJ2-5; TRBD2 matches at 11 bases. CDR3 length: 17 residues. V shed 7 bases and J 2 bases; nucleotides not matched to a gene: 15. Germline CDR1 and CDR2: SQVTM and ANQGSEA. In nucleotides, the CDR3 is TGCAGCGCGCCCCTGAGGGGACTAGCGGCGCCTCAAGAGACCCAGTACTTC. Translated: CSAPLRGLAAPQETQYF.

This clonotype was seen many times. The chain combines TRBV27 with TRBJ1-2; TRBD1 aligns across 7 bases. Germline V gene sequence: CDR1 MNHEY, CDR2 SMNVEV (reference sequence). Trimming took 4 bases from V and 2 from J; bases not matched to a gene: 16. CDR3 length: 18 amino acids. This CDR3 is CASSSYGPGGGPNYGYTF. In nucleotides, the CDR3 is TGTGCCAGCAGTTCCTACGGCCCAGGGGGTGGCCCGAACTATGGCTACACCTTC.

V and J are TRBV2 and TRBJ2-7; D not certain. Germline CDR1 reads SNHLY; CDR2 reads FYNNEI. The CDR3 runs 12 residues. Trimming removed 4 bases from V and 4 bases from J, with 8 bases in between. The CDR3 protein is CASSAMGYEQYF. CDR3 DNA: TGTGCCAGCAGTGCCATGGGTTACGAGCAGTACTTC.

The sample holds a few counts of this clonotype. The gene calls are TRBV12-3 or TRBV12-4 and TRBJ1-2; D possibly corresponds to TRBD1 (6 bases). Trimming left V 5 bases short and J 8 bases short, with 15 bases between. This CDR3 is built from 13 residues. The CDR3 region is CASSPGQNDGYTF. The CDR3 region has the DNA TGTGCCAGCAGTCCCGGACAGAACGACGGCTACACCTTC.

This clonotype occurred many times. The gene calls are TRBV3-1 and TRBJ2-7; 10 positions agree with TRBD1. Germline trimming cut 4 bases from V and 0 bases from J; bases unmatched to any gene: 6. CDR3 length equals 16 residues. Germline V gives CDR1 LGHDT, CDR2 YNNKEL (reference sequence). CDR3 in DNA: TGTGCCAGCAGCCCTAGGGGGACAGGGGCCTCCTACGAGCAGTACTTC. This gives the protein CASSPRGTGASYEQYF.

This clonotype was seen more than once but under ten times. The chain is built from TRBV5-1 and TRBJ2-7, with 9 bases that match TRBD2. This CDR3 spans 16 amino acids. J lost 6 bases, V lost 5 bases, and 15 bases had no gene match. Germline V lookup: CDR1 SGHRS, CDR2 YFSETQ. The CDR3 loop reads CASSSGTSPPSGEQYF. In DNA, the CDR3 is TGCGCCAGCAGTAGCGGGACTAGCCCTCCCAGCGGCGAGCAGTACTTC.

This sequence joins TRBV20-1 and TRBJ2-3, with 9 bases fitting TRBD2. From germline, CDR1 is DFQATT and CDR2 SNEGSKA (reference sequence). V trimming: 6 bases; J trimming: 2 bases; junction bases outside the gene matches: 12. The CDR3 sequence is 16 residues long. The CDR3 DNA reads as TGCAGTGCCACGGGGGTTGCGGGGGGGCTCACAGATACGCAGTATTTT. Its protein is CSATGVAGGLTDTQYF.

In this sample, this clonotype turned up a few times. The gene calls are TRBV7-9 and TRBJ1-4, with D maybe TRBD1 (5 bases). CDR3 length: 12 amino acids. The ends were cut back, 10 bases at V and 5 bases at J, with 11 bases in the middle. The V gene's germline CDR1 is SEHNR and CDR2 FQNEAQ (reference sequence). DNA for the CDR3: TGTGCCACGGGGCAGGGAAATGAAAAACTGTTTTTT. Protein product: CATGQGNEKLFF.

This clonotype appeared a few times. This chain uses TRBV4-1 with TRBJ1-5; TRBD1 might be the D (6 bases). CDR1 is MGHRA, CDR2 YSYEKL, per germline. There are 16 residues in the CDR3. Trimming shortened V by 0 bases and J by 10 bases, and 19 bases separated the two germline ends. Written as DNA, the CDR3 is TGCGCCAGCAGCCAAGATGGGTCAGGACAGTCCCGTCCCCAGCATTTT. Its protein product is CASSQDGSGQSRPQHF.

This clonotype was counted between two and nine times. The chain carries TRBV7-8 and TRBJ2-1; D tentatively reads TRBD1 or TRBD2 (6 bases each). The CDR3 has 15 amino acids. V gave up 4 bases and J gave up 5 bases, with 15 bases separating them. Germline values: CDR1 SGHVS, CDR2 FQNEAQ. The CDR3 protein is CASSSKEGVNNEQFF. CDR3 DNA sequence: TGTGCCAGCAGCTCTAAGGAGGGGGTGAACAATGAGCAGTTCTTC.

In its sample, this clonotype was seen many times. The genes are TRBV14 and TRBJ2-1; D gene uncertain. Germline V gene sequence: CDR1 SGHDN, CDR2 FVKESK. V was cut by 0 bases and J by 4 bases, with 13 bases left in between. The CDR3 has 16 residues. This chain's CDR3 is CASSQDIGGPYNEQFF. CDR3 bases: TGTGCCAGCAGCCAAGATATTGGCGGACCTTACAATGAGCAGTTCTTC.

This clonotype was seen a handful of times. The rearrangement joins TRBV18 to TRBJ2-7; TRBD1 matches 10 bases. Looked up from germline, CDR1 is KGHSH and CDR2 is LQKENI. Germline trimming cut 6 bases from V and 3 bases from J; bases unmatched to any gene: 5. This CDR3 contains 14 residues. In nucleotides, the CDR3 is TGTGCCAGCTCTGCGGGGACAGGGGTCTACGAGCAGTACTTC. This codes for CASSAGTGVYEQYF.

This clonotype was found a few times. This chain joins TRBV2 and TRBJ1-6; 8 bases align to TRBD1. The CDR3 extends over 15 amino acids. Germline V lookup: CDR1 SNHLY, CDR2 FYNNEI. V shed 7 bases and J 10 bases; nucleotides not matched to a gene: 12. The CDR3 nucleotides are TGTGCCAGCACCGAGGCCCAGGGGGCACGGTCACCCCTCCACTTT. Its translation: CASTEAQGARSPLHF.

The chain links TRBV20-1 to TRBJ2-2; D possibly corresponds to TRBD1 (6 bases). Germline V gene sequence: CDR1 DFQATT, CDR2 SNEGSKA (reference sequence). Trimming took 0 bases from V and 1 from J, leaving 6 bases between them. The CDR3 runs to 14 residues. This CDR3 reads CSAREGQNTGELFF. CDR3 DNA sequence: TGCAGTGCTAGAGAGGGACAGAACACCGGGGAGCTGTTTTTT.

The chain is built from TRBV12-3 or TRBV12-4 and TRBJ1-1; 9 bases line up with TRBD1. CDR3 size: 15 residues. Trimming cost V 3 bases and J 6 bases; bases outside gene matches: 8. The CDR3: CASSFSGQGSSEAFF. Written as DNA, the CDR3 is TGTGCCAGCAGTTTTTCGGGACAGGGTTCGTCTGAAGCTTTCTTT.

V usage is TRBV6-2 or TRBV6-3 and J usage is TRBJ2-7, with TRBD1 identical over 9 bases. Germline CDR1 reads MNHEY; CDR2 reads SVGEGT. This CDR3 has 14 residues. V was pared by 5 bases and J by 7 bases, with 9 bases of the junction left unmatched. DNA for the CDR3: TGTGCCAGCAGTCCAACAGGGGGCCGGGGGGAGCAGTACTTC. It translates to CASSPTGGRGEQYF.

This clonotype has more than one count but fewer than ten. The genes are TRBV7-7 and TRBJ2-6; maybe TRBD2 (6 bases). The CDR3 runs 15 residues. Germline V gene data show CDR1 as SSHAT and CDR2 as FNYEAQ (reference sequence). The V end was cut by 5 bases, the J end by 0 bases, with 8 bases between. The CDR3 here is CASSPGVSGANVLTF. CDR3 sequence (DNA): TGTGCCAGCAGCCCGGGGGTCTCTGGGGCCAACGTCCTGACTTTC.

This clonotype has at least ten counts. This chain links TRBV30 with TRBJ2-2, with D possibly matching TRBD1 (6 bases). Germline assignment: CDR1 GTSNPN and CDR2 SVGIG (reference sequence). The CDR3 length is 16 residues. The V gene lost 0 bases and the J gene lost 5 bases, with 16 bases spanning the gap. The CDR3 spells CAWSVQGRALTGELFF. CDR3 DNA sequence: TGTGCCTGGAGTGTACAGGGCAGGGCGTTGACCGGGGAGCTGTTTTTT.

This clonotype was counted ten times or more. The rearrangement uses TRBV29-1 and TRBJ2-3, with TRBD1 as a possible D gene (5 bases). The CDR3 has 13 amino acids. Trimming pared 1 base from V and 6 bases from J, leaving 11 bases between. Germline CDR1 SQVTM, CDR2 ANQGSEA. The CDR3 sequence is CSVEGNRLDTQYF. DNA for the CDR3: TGCAGCGTTGAAGGGAACAGGCTGGATACGCAGTATTTT.

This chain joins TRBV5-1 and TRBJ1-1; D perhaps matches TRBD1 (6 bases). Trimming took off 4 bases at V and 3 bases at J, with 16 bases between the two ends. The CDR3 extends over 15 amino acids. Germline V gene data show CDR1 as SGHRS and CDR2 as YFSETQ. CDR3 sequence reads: CASSPRGGAYTEAFF. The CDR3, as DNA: TGCGCCAGCAGCCCTAGGGGGGGGGCCTACACTGAAGCTTTCTTT.